Below, 18 T cell receptor beta chains from the same sample are listed, as sequenced in a study of T cells in Graves' hyperthyroidism and ophthalmopathy. Amplified regions were TCR beta CDR3 sequences from RNA transcripts. During a first-round RT-PCR of the TCR CDR3, the HTBI primer set was used. From the multiplex PCR reads, TCRdb called clonotypes with MiXCR, one entry per CDR3 protein. The sample includes about 590,000 distinct CDR3 sequences, 11% to 15% of them seen just once. The specimen sequenced was blood. The receptors here all came from a woman younger than 35 with Graves' ophthalmopathy.

This clonotype showed up many times. CDR3 residues: CASSLDYSFHQPQHF. For the CDR3, the DNA is TGTGCCAGCAGCTTAGATTACTCATTTCATCAGCCCCAGCATTTT. This chain connects TRBV7-2 to TRBJ1-5; D is unresolved. V lost 1 base to trimming and J lost 5 bases, with 12 bases between them. The germline V gene encodes CDR1 SGHTA and CDR2 FQGNSA. The CDR3 contains 15 residues.

The table lists this clonotype with a few counts. At one end, the junction sequence differs from germline, possibly due to a read error. The rearrangement joins TRBV12-3 or TRBV12-4 to TRBJ2-7; 7 positions agree with TRBD1. CDR3 size: 15 residues. The CDR3 loop reads CASSRAGTERYEQYF. CDR3 in DNA: TGTGCCAGCAGTCGCGCCGGGACAGAACGCTACGAACAGTACTTC.

This clonotype occurred many times. The chain joins TRBV27 to TRBJ2-3, with 7 bases lining up with TRBD2. The germline V gene encodes CDR1 MNHEY and CDR2 SMNVEV (reference sequence). This CDR3 has 13 residues. J gave up 3 bases and V 7 bases, and 4 bases lay outside the gene matches. The CDR3 region is CASMPGGTDTQYF. Written as DNA, the CDR3 is TGTGCCAGCATGCCGGGAGGAACAGATACGCAGTATTTT.

The rearrangement uses TRBV4-3 and TRBJ1-2; tentative D call: TRBD1 (6 bases). CDR1 is LGHNA and CDR2 is YSLEER in the germline V gene. The ends were cut back, 1 base at V and 7 bases at J, with 16 bases in the middle. The CDR3 covers 15 residues. CDR3 loop: CASSQAETGARGYTF. The CDR3 DNA sequence: TGCGCCAGCAGCCAAGCCGAGACGGGGGCCCGTGGCTACACCTTC.

This clonotype has a handful of counts. The rearrangement joins TRBV7-9 to TRBJ2-7, with 12 bases that match TRBD2. This CDR3 is 15 amino acids long. With 4 bases clipped from V and 3 bases from J, the junction kept 4 bases outside the gene matches. Per germline, CDR1 SEHNR and CDR2 FQNEAQ (reference sequence). The CDR3 protein is CASSSPGLAGYEQYF. DNA of the CDR3: TGTGCCAGCAGCTCCCCGGGACTAGCGGGCTACGAGCAGTACTTC.

This clonotype has more than one count but fewer than ten. The chain is built from TRBV6-6 and TRBJ1-2; no clear D gene. Trimming pared 0 bases from V and 6 bases from J, leaving 17 bases between. Germline assignment: CDR1 MNHNY and CDR2 SVGAGI (reference sequence). The CDR3 contains 16 residues. As DNA, the CDR3 is TGTGCCAGCAGTTACTCGAGGCCAGGTTACTCGGATGGCTACACCTTC. This encodes CASSYSRPGYSDGYTF.

This clonotype was counted only a few times. The genes are TRBV14 and TRBJ2-1; maybe TRBD2 (5 bases). The CDR3 is 20 residues long. CDR1 and CDR2 from the germline V gene are SGHDN and FVKESK. V lost 3 bases to trimming and J lost 0 bases, with 24 bases between them. This chain's CDR3 is CASSQAPFSRRSLSYNEQFF. The CDR3, as DNA: TGTGCCAGCAGCCAGGCTCCTTTCTCCCGGAGGTCGCTCTCCTACAATGAGCAGTTCTTC.

This clonotype was picked up many times. DNA of the CDR3: TGCAGTGCTAGAGGCCACCGGGACAGCTTATTCGAGCAGTACTTC. Its translation is CSARGHRDSLFEQYF. The chain carries TRBV20-1 and TRBJ2-7; 7 bases map to TRBD1. After removal of 1 base from V and 6 bases from J, the junction contained 12 bases not matched to a gene. This CDR3 contains 15 residues. Germline loops: CDR1 DFQATT, CDR2 SNEGSKA (reference sequence).

A few counts support this clonotype. The chain is built from TRBV4-1 and TRBJ2-7; no reliable D call. V was pared by 0 bases and J by 4 bases, with 7 bases between. The V gene's germline CDR1 is MGHRA and CDR2 YSYEKL. CDR3 size: 13 residues. Here the CDR3 reads CASSQDWAYEQYF. In DNA, the CDR3 is TGCGCCAGCAGCCAAGATTGGGCGTACGAGCAGTACTTC.

This clonotype was observed many times. The CDR3, as DNA: TGTGCCAGCACCGCAGCGGGTCGGGACAAAGAGACCCAGTACTTC. This codes for CASTAAGRDKETQYF. The rearrangement joins TRBV28 to TRBJ2-5; TRBD1 or TRBD2 may be the D gene (6 bases each). V was clipped by 7 bases and J by 3 bases, with 18 bases between them. This CDR3 comprises 15 residues. The germline V gene encodes CDR1 MDHEN and CDR2 SYDVKM.

The chain is built from TRBV27 and TRBJ2-1, with TRBD1 matching 11 bases. CDR1 and CDR2 (germline): MNHEY, SMNVEV (reference sequence). The CDR3 sequence is 15 residues long. The ends lost 6 bases at V and 4 bases at J; junction bases unmatched: 5. CDR3 nucleotides: TGTGCCAGCAGCACCGGGACAGGGGGTTACAATGAGCAGTTCTTC. This encodes CASSTGTGGYNEQFF.

This clonotype has at least ten counts. The V call is TRBV4-1, the J call TRBJ2-7; possible D gene TRBD1, 6 bases. The CDR3 length is 16 residues. The germline V gene has CDR1 MGHRA and CDR2 YSYEKL. The V end lost 3 bases, the J end lost 2 bases, and 17 bases lay between the germline ends. CDR3 bases: TGCGCCAGCAGCCACGGAGGACAGAGCAGGCCCTACGAGCAGTACTTC. Translation: CASSHGGQSRPYEQYF.

This clonotype has ten or more counts. The chain joins TRBV7-9 to TRBJ2-1; 7 nucleotides match TRBD1. CDR3 length: 19 residues. Germline loops: CDR1 SEHNR, CDR2 FQNEAQ (reference sequence). V trimming: 1 base; J trimming: 0 bases; junction bases outside the gene matches: 12. CDR3 in amino acids: CASSLGYRADRSSYNEQFF. The CDR3 DNA is TGTGCCAGCAGCTTAGGATATAGGGCGGACAGGAGCTCCTACAATGAGCAGTTCTTC. The whole variable domain, filled in from reference TRBV7-9 and TRBJ2-1, reads DTGVSQNPRHKITKRGQNVTFRCDPISEHNRLYWYRQTLGQGPEFLTYFQNEAQLEKSRLLSDRFSAERPKGSFSTLEIQRTEQGDSAMYLCASSLGYRADRSSYNEQFFGPGTRLTVL.

Comment on this clonotype: This may come from a read error, since a much larger clone is one base off. V gene TRBV10-3 combines with J gene TRBJ1-1; D is unresolved. The V and J ends lost 6 bases and 9 bases respectively, with 17 bases between them. Germline V gene sequence: CDR1 ENHRY, CDR2 SYGVKD. There are 13 residues in the CDR3. The CDR3 sequence is CAIRDPTDTKAFF. The CDR3 DNA is TGTGCCATCAGGGATCCCACCGATACTAAAGCTTTCTTT.

In this sample, this clonotype turned up many times. This chain connects TRBV30 to TRBJ2-7; no reliable D call. V lost 2 bases and J 3 bases, leaving 8 bases between the germline ends. CDR3 length: 12 amino acids. Germline assignment: CDR1 GTSNPN and CDR2 SVGIG (reference sequence). CDR3 amino acids: CAWSSPIYEQYF. Written as DNA, the CDR3 is TGTGCCTGGAGTTCCCCAATCTACGAGCAGTACTTC.

This clonotype was observed many times. The V and J genes are TRBV7-6 and TRBJ2-3; TRBD2 agrees at 10 bases. After removal of 1 base from V and 2 bases from J, the junction contained 9 bases not matched to a gene. CDR1 and CDR2 (germline): SGHVS, FNYEAQ. The CDR3 length is 18 residues. CDR3: CASSLGGGSGRSTDTQYF. The CDR3 DNA reads as TGTGCCAGCAGCTTAGGAGGGGGTAGCGGGAGGTCCACAGATACGCAGTATTTT.

This clonotype came up many times. This chain links TRBV20-1 with TRBJ2-5; the D gene could be TRBD1 or TRBD2 (5 bases each). Looked up from germline, CDR1 is DFQATT and CDR2 is SNEGSKA (reference sequence). V dropped 7 bases and J dropped 0 bases, with 9 bases sitting between them. The CDR3 sequence is 12 residues long. The CDR3 loop reads CSVQGHQETQYF. CDR3 nucleotide sequence: TGCAGTGTTCAGGGACACCAAGAGACCCAGTACTTC.

V is TRBV12-3 or TRBV12-4 and J is TRBJ2-5, with 13 bases fitting TRBD2. The V and J ends lost 5 bases and 4 bases, in that order; junction bases with no gene match: 10. There are 17 residues in the CDR3. CDR3 in amino acids: CASSLGTSGTFVETQYF. The CDR3 nucleotides read TGTGCCAGCAGTCTGGGGACTAGCGGGACCTTTGTAGAGACCCAGTACTTC.